This T cell receptor beta chain was captured in a study of shared clonotypes between healthy human individuals. The overall study: A few men and a couple of women, aged 18 to 49, were donors. General study findings and limits: Although depth was large, rarefaction showed that sequencing of the sorted subsets was incomplete. Naive CD4 clonotypes overlapped across several donors at approximately 5.3%.

Naive-designated CD8 cells lacked CD45RO, were positively enriched for CCR7, and omitted terminally differentiated effector memory CD45RA+ cells. Germline-derived CDR1 and CDR2 are LNHDA and SQIVND (reference sequence). There are 14 residues in the CDR3. V shed 5 bases, J shed 3 bases, and the junction held 6 bases outside the gene matches. When replicate PCRs were run on sorted subsets, they used approximately 0.2 ug DNA, about 30,000 T cell genomes. TCRdb's copy holds only in-frame clones and misses some; the assay was immunoSEQ multiplex PCR. Of 2 million to 2.5 million clones in the sample, just under 95% were seen once. A word on this clone: Its antigen remains unknown.

This receptor was obtained from a man between 18 and 35 years old in good health. The chain is built from TRBV19 and TRBJ2-7; 8 nucleotides agree with TRBD1. Sequencing was done on a sample of naive CD8+ T cells sorted from blood. The CDR3 spells CASSPGGVGYEQYF. In DNA form, the CDR3 reads TGTGCCAGTAGTCCAGGGGGCGTCGGCTACGAGCAGTACTTC.